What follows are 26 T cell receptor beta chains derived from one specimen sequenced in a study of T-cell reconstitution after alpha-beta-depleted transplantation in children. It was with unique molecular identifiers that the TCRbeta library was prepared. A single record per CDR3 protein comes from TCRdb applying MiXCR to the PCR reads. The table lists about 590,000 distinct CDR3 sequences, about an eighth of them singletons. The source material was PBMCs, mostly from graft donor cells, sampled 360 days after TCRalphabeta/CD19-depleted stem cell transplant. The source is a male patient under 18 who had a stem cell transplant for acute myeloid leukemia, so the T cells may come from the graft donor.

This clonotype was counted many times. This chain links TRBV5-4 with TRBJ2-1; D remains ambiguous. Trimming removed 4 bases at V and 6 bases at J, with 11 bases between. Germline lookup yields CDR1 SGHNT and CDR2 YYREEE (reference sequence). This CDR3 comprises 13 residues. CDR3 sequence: CASSPTGSNEQFF. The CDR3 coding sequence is TGTGCCAGCAGCCCGACTGGAAGCAATGAGCAGTTCTTC.

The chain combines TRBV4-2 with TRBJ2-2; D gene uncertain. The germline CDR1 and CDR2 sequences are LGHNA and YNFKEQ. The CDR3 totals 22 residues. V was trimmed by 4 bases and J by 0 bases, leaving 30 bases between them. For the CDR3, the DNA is TGTGCCAGCAGCCTTACAACCCCCGATCCCGATCGATCCCAAGCGAACACCGGGGAGCTGTTTTTT. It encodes CASSLTTPDPDRSQANTGELFF.

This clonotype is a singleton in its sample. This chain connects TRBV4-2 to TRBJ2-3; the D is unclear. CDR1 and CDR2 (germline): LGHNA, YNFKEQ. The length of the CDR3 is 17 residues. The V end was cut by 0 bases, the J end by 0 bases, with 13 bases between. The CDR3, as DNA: TGTGCCAGCAGCCAAGAGTCCACAGCGCTAAGCACAGATACGCAGTATTTT. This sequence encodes CASSQESTALSTDTQYF.

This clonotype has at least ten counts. The CDR3 bases are TGCAGCGTGGAGGCCCCGGACGGGAACTACGAGCAGTACTTC. Its translation: CSVEAPDGNYEQYF. The chain joins TRBV29-1 to TRBJ2-7, with a possible D match to TRBD2 (5 bases). The CDR3 has 14 residues. Per the germline V gene, CDR1 is SQVTM and CDR2 is ANQGSEA. V was pared by 6 bases and J by 3 bases, with 18 bases between.

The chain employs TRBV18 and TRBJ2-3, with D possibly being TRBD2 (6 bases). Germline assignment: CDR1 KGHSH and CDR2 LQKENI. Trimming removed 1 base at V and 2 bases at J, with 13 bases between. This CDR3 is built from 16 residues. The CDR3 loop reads CASSPRREPPTDTQYF. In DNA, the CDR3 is TGTGCCAGCTCACCACGGAGGGAGCCCCCCACAGATACGCAGTATTTT.

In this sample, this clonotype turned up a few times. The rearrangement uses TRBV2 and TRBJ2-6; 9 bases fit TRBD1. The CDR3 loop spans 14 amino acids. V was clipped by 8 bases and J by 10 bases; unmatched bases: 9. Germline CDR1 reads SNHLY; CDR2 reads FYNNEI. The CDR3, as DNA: TGTGCCAGCCGTTTGACAGGGGGTAGGAACGTCCTGACTTTC. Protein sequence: CASRLTGGRNVLTF.

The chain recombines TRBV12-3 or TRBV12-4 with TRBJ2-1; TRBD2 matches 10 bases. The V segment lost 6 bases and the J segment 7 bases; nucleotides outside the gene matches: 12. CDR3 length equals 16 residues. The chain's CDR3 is CASRRGLAGVINEQFF. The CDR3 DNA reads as TGTGCCAGCAGACGGGGGCTAGCGGGAGTGATAAATGAGCAGTTCTTC.

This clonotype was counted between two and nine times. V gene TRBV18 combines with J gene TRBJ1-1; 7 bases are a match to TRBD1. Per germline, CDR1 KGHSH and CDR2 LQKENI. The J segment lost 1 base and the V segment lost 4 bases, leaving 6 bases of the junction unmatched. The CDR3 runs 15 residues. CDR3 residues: CASSRYRGGNTEAFF. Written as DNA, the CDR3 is TGTGCCAGCTCACGCTACAGGGGCGGGAACACTGAAGCTTTCTTT.

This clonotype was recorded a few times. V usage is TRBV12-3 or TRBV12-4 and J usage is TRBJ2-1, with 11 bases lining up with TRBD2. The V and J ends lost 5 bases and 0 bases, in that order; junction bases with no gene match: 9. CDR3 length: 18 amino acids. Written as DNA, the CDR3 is TGTGCCAGCAGTCCGTGGACTAGCGGGCTGCCCTCCTACAATGAGCAGTTCTTC. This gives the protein CASSPWTSGLPSYNEQFF.

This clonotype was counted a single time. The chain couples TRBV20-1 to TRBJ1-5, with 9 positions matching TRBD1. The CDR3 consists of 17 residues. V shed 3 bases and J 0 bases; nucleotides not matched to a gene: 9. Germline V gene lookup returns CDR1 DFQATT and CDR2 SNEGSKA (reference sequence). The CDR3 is CSASRQGVFSSNQPQHF. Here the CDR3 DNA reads TGCAGTGCTAGCCGACAGGGGGTTTTCTCTAGCAATCAGCCCCAGCATTTT.

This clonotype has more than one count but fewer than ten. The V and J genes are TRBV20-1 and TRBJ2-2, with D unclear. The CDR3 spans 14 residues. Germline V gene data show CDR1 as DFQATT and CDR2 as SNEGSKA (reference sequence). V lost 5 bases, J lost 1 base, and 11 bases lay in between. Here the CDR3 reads CSAGGVENTGELFF. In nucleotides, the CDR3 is TGCAGTGCTGGCGGTGTTGAGAACACCGGGGAGCTGTTTTTT.

The CDR3 region is CSATPATNEKLFF. The CDR3 region has the DNA TGCAGTGCTACACCCGCAACTAATGAAAAACTGTTTTTT. The rearrangement uses TRBV20-1 and TRBJ1-4; no reliable D call. The CDR3 is 13 amino acids. The germline V gene encodes CDR1 DFQATT and CDR2 SNEGSKA (reference sequence). The V end lost 4 bases, the J end lost 0 bases, and 6 bases lay between the germline ends.

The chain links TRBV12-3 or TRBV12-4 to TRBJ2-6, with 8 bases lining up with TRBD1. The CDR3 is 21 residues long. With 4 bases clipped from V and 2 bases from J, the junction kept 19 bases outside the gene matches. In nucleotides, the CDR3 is TGTGCCAGCAGTTCTGACAATCACCCGACAGGGGTCCTCGCTGGGGCCAACGTCCTGACTTTC. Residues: CASSSDNHPTGVLAGANVLTF.

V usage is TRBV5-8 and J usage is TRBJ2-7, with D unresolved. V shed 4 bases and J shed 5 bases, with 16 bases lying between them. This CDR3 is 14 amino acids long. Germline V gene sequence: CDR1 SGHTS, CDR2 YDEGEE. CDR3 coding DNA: TGTGCCAGCAGCCCGGCCCACTGGAACCACGAGCAGTACTTC. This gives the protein CASSPAHWNHEQYF.

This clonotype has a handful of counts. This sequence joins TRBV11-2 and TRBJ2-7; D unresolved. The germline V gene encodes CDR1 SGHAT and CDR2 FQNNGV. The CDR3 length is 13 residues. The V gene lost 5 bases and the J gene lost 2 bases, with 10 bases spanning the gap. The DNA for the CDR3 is TGTGCCAGCAGCCTCGGTCGTCCCTACGAGCAGTACTTC. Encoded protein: CASSLGRPYEQYF.

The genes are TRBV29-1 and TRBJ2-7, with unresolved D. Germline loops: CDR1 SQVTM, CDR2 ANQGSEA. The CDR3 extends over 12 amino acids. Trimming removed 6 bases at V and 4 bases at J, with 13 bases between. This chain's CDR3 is CSVKGSMYEQYF. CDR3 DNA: TGCAGCGTAAAGGGAAGTATGTACGAGCAGTACTTC.

The CDR3 is CASSLLAGGVFSSSGETQYF. For the CDR3, the DNA is TGTGCCAGCAGTTTACTGGCAGGGGGCGTCTTTTCGTCATCCGGGGAGACCCAGTACTTC. The chain is built from TRBV12-3 or TRBV12-4 and TRBJ2-5, with 8 bases fitting TRBD1. The trim removed 2 bases at V and 5 bases at J, leaving 22 bases unmatched. CDR3 length: 20 residues.

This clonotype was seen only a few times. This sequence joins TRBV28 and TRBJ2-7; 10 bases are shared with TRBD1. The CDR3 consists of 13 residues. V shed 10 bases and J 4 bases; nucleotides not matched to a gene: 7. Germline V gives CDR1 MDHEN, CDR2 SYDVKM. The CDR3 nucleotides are TGTGCCATATGGGGACAGGGGTCTTACGAGCAGTACTTC. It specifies CAIWGQGSYEQYF.

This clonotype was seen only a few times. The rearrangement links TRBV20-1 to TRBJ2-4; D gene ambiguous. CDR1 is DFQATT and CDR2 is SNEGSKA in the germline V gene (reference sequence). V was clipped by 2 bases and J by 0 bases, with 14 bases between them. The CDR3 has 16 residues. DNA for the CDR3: TGCAGTGCTAGATCCCTGGACCTTATAGCCAAAAACATTCAGTACTTC. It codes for CSARSLDLIAKNIQYF.

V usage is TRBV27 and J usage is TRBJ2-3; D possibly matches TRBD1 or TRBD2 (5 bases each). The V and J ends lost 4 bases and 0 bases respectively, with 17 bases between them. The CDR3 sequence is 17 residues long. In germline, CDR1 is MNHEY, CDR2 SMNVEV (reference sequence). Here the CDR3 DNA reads TGTGCCAGCAGTTACCTAGGTGCCCGGGGCAGCACAGATACGCAGTATTTT. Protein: CASSYLGARGSTDTQYF.

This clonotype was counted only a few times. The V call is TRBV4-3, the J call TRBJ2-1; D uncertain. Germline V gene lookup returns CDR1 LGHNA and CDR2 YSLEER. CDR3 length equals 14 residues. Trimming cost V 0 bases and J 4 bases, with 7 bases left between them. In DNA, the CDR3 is TGCGCCAGCAGCCAAGAAACAGTGTACAATGAGCAGTTCTTC. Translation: CASSQETVYNEQFF.

The CDR3 nucleotides read TGTGCCAGCAGCTTAGTAGGGACAGGGGGCTATGGCTACACCTTC. It is translated as CASSLVGTGGYGYTF. The chain carries TRBV7-2 and TRBJ1-2, with 11 bases that match TRBD1. Germline CDR1 and CDR2: SGHTA and FQGNSA. The CDR3 is 15 residues long. V shed 1 base, J shed 4 bases, and the junction held 2 bases outside the gene matches. The complete variable domain, with remaining parts taken from reference TRBV7-2 and TRBJ1-2, reads GAGVSQSPSNKVTEKGKDVELRCDPISGHTALYWYRQSLGQGLEFLIYFQGNSAPDKSGLPSDRFSAERTGGSVSTLTIQRTQQEDSAVYLCASSLVGTGGYGYTFGSGTRLTVV.

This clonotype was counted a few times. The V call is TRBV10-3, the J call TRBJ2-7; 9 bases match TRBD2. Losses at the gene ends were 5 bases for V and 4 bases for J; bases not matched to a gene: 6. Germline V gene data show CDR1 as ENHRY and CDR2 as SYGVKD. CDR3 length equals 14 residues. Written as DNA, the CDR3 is TGTGCCATCAGTTTAGCGGGAGACCTTTACGAGCAGTACTTC. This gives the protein CAISLAGDLYEQYF.

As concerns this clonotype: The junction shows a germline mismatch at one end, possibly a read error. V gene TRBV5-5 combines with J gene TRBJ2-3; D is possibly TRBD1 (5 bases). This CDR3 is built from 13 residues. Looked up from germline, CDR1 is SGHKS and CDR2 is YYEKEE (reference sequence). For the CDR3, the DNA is TGTGCCAGCAGCTTGATGGACATCGATACGCATTATTTT. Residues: CASSLMDIDTHYF.

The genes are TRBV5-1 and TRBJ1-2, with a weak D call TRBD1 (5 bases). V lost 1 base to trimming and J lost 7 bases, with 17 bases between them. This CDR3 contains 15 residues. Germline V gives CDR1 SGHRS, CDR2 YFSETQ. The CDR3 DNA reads TGCGCCAGCAGCTTGTTAGGGACGGGCATATTTGGCTACACCTTC. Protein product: CASSLLGTGIFGYTF.

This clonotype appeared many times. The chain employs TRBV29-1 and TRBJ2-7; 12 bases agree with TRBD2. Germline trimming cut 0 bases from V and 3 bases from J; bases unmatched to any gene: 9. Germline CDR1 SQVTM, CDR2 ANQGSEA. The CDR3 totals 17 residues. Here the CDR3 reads CSVEDLNRTSGIYEQYF. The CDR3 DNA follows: TGCAGCGTTGAAGATCTTAATAGGACTAGCGGGATCTACGAGCAGTACTTC.